This TCR beta chain was found in a study of blood T cells in healthy people across ages. Every donor gave roughly 9.2 milliliters of peripheral blood. Combining a sample-barcoded 5' primer with a J-beta primer mix, a second PCR ran for about 7 to 11 cycles. TCRdb called the 5' RACE reads again in MiXCR, with one record for every CDR3 protein. Of approximately 800,000 distinct CDR3 sequences listed, under 40% are singletons. Germline V gives CDR1 SNHLY, CDR2 FYNNEI. V lost 7 bases and J 0 bases, leaving 13 bases between the germline ends. This CDR3 is built from 15 residues. The sequence came from a man aged 18-30 years in good health. Sequencing was done on a sample of blood. The V gene is TRBV2, the J gene TRBJ2-1, with D perhaps matching TRBD1 or TRBD2 (5 bases each). CDR3 sequence reads: CASIWDASSYNEQFF. The CDR3 region has the DNA TGTGCCAGCATTTGGGACGCGAGCTCCTACAATGAGCAGTTCTTC.